The 22 T cell receptor beta chains presented below share a single source sample, sequenced in a study of T cell responses to AZD1222 COVID-19 vaccine. Sequencing used immunoSEQ multiplex PCR; TCRdb keeps in-frame clones, though not all of them. The repertoire holds 100,000 or so clones, 85% to 90% seen once, with 3% to 3.5% in the top ten. Source: peripheral blood, taken on day 0 of AZD1222 vaccination. The receptor source for this set is an adult in good health.

The rearrangement links TRBV10-3 to TRBJ1-6; D is unresolved. This CDR3 is 14 amino acids long. Germline V gene lookup returns CDR1 ENHRY and CDR2 SYGVKD. V was clipped by 6 bases and J by 4 bases, with 10 bases between them. CDR3 loop: CAIRRADYNSPLHF. The CDR3 region has the DNA TGTGCCATCAGGCGGGCCGATTATAATTCACCCCTCCACTTT.

The chain links TRBV6-5 to TRBJ2-1; 10 nucleotides align to TRBD2. The CDR3 consists of 15 residues. The germline CDR1 and CDR2 sequences are MNHEY and SVGAGI. The V gene end was trimmed by 7 bases and the J gene end by 8 bases; junction bases not matched to a gene: 11. The chain's CDR3 is CASTRWSSGGDEQFF. The CDR3, as DNA: TGTGCCAGCACCCGATGGTCTAGCGGGGGCGATGAGCAGTTCTTC.

The chain combines TRBV5-6 with TRBJ1-5; D ambiguous. The CDR3 extends over 12 amino acids. V lost 2 bases and J 2 bases, leaving 2 bases between the germline ends. Per the germline V gene, CDR1 is SGHDT and CDR2 is YYEEEE. In DNA form, the CDR3 reads TGTGCCAGCAGCTTCGGCAATCAGCCCCAGCATTTT. Amino acid sequence: CASSFGNQPQHF. Full variable domain (rest looked up from reference TRBV5-6 and TRBJ1-5): DAGVTQSPTHLIKTRGQQVTLRCSPKSGHDTVSWYQQALGQGPQFIFQYYEEEERQRGNFPDRFSGHQFPNYSSELNVNALLLGDSALYLCASSFGNQPQHFGDGTRLSIL.

V gene TRBV7-2 combines with J gene TRBJ2-2, with TRBD1 matching 7 bases. Germline V gene lookup returns CDR1 SGHTA and CDR2 FQGNSA. V lost 5 bases, J lost 3 bases, and 9 bases stayed unmatched. The CDR3 is made up of 16 amino acids. The CDR3 DNA reads TGTGCCAGCAGCCCAGACAGGGTACGTCACACCGGGGAGCTGTTTTTT. Translation gives CASSPDRVRHTGELFF.

The V and J genes are TRBV4-2 and TRBJ2-1; TRBD2 matches at 7 bases. CDR1 is LGHNA, CDR2 YNFKEQ, per germline. V trimming: 2 bases; J trimming: 2 bases; junction bases outside the gene matches: 9. The CDR3 extends over 17 amino acids. The CDR3 coding sequence is TGTGCCAGCAGCCAATCAGCGGGGAACGTGGCCTACAATGAGCAGTTCTTC. It encodes CASSQSAGNVAYNEQFF.

V gene TRBV7-9 combines with J gene TRBJ2-2; TRBD1 matches at 7 bases. The CDR3 extends over 17 amino acids. Per the germline V gene, CDR1 is SEHNR and CDR2 is FQNEAQ (reference sequence). V was clipped by 5 bases and J by 4 bases; unmatched bases: 13. CDR3 in DNA: TGTGCCAGCAGCATAAAAAAGGGGGCGCCCGGCACCGGGGAGCTGTTTTTT. Translation gives CASSIKKGAPGTGELFF.

The chain carries TRBV5-1 and TRBJ1-2; D is undetermined. This CDR3 contains 13 residues. Germline CDR1 reads SGHRS; CDR2 reads YFSETQ. V lost 5 bases to trimming and J lost 0 bases, with 8 bases between them. In DNA, the CDR3 is TGCGCCAGCAGTGGATTAGCTAACTATGGCTACACCTTC. Translated: CASSGLANYGYTF.

The rearrangement uses TRBV5-1 and TRBJ1-4, with unresolved D. CDR3 length: 16 amino acids. CDR1 and CDR2 from the germline V gene are SGHRS and YFSETQ. V lost 4 bases and J lost 0, with 13 bases in between. CDR3 sequence (DNA): TGCGCCAGCAGCCTCGGAGGAATTGCAACTAATGAAAAACTGTTTTTT. Protein product: CASSLGGIATNEKLFF.

The chain is built from TRBV4-3 and TRBJ2-3; possibly TRBD2 for D (5 bases). Germline assignment: CDR1 LGHNA and CDR2 YSLEER. This CDR3 is 13 amino acids long. Trimming took off 1 base at V and 4 bases at J, with 6 bases between the two ends. CDR3 nucleotide sequence: TGCGCCAGCAGCCAAGCTAGCCCAGATACGCAGTATTTT. Translation: CASSQASPDTQYF.

The chain joins TRBV11-2 to TRBJ2-6, with TRBD1 as a possible D gene (5 bases). V shed 0 bases and J shed 0 bases, with 15 bases lying between them. Germline values: CDR1 SGHAT, CDR2 FQNNGV. This CDR3 comprises 19 residues. CDR3 DNA sequence: TGTGCCAGCAGCTTAGAGCTGGTGACAGCCTACTCTGGGGCCAACGTCCTGACTTTC. Translating it yields CASSLELVTAYSGANVLTF.

This chain connects TRBV2 to TRBJ1-5; 9 bases match TRBD1. The V segment lost 8 bases and the J segment 2 bases; nucleotides outside the gene matches: 4. Germline V gene data show CDR1 as SNHLY and CDR2 as FYNNEI. The length of the CDR3 is 14 residues. CDR3 sequence: CASSGQGGNQPQHF. The CDR3 DNA reads TGTGCCAGCTCGGGACAGGGCGGCAATCAGCCCCAGCATTTT.

The chain is built from TRBV7-9 and TRBJ1-1; D remains unclear. This CDR3 is 12 amino acids long. The ends were cut back, 1 base at V and 12 bases at J, with 12 bases in the middle. The germline gives CDR1 SEHNR, CDR2 FQNEAQ (reference sequence). The CDR3 DNA sequence: TGTGCCAGCAGCTTAGACAGCAGGCGGACTTTCTTT. Amino acids: CASSLDSRRTFF.

The V call is TRBV5-4, the J call TRBJ2-3; TRBD1 might be the D (6 bases). Germline CDR1 is SGHNT and CDR2 is YYREEE (reference sequence). The CDR3 contains 15 residues. The V end lost 3 bases, the J end lost 3 bases, and 14 bases lay between the germline ends. As DNA, the CDR3 is TGTGCCAGCAGCTCGGGACCAGGGGAAACAGATACGCAGTATTTT. Translating it yields CASSSGPGETDTQYF. Full variable domain (remainder filled in from reference TRBV5-4 and TRBJ2-3): ETGVTQSPTHLIKTRGQQVTLRCSSQSGHNTVSWYQQALGQGPQFIFQYYREEENGRGNFPPRFSGLQFPNYSSELNVNALELDDSALYLCASSSGPGETDTQYFGPGTRLTVL.

The rearrangement uses TRBV19 and TRBJ1-2; no clear D. Germline-derived CDR1 and CDR2 are LNHDA and SQIVND (reference sequence). Trimming took 3 bases from V and 6 from J, leaving 14 bases between them. This CDR3 has 14 amino acids. As DNA, the CDR3 is TGTGCCAGTAGTATTCAGACCCAAGACAATGGCTACACCTTC. Amino acids: CASSIQTQDNGYTF.

This clone was seen only a few times. The chain is built from TRBV4-3 and TRBJ2-2; no clear D. V lost 0 bases and J 2 bases, leaving 7 bases between the germline ends. This CDR3 is built from 15 residues. The germline CDR1 and CDR2 sequences are LGHNA and YSLEER. The CDR3 protein is CASSQDGVNTGELFF. The CDR3 DNA reads as TGCGCCAGCAGCCAAGATGGGGTCAACACCGGGGAGCTGTTTTTT.

The table lists this clone with a few counts. This CDR3 reads CASSLTGGGYTF. For the CDR3, the DNA is TGTGCCAGCAGCTTGACAGGGGGTGGCTACACCTTC. The gene calls are TRBV5-5 and TRBJ1-2; 8 positions agree with TRBD1. This CDR3 spans 12 amino acids. CDR1 is SGHKS and CDR2 is YYEKEE in the germline V gene (reference sequence). V trimming: 1 base; J trimming: 7 bases; junction bases outside the gene matches: 0.

The chain couples TRBV19 to TRBJ1-2, with D possibly being TRBD1 (6 bases). This CDR3 has 14 residues. The germline V gene encodes CDR1 LNHDA and CDR2 SQIVND (reference sequence). Between the trimmed V and J ends, which lost 7 bases and 8 bases, there was a span of 20 bases. The CDR3 nucleotides are TGTGCCAGTATCCGACCCGGGACACACCACGGCTACACCTTC. This encodes CASIRPGTHHGYTF.

The V call is TRBV7-6, the J call TRBJ2-7; the D call may be TRBD1 or TRBD2 (6 bases each). Trimming removed 5 bases at V and 6 bases at J, with 14 bases between. The V gene's germline CDR1 is SGHVS and CDR2 FNYEAQ. This CDR3 is 13 amino acids long. CDR3 sequence reads: CASSQGTLREQYF. The CDR3 bases are TGTGCCAGCAGCCAGGGGACTCTCCGCGAGCAGTACTTC.

This clone occurred a few times. This chain connects TRBV7-2 to TRBJ1-4; D may be TRBD1 (5 bases). This CDR3 comprises 19 residues. V lost 0 bases, J lost 6 bases, and 23 bases lay in between. CDR1 is SGHTA, CDR2 FQGNSA, per germline. CDR3 sequence reads: CASSLAARKGREGYEKLFF. In DNA form, the CDR3 reads TGTGCCAGCAGCTTAGCGGCCCGGAAGGGGCGGGAGGGATATGAAAAACTGTTTTTT.

The J gene is TRBJ2-7, the V gene TRBV6-5, with 8 bases aligning to TRBD1. V lost 7 bases, J lost 5 bases, and 7 bases stayed unmatched. CDR3 length: 13 amino acids. Germline V gives CDR1 MNHEY, CDR2 SVGAGI. CDR3 sequence reads: CASKRGTGDEQYF. For the CDR3, the DNA is TGTGCCAGCAAAAGGGGGACAGGCGACGAGCAGTACTTC.

The gene calls are TRBV11-3 and TRBJ1-1; D is unresolved. Germline loops: CDR1 SGHNT, CDR2 YENEEA. This CDR3 comprises 13 residues. Trimming left V 4 bases short and J 4 bases short, with 10 bases between. The CDR3 here is CASSSTVATEAFF. Written as DNA, the CDR3 is TGTGCCAGCAGCTCTACTGTAGCCACTGAAGCTTTCTTT.

This clone was seen a single time. The chain combines TRBV5-1 with TRBJ2-7; 9 positions agree with TRBD1. V lost 5 bases to trimming and J lost 2 bases; unmatched junction nucleotides: 5. The CDR3 has 14 residues. Germline CDR1 reads SGHRS; CDR2 reads YFSETQ. The CDR3 reads CASRGDRETYEQYF. CDR3 nucleotide sequence: TGCGCCAGCAGGGGGGACAGGGAGACCTACGAGCAGTACTTC.